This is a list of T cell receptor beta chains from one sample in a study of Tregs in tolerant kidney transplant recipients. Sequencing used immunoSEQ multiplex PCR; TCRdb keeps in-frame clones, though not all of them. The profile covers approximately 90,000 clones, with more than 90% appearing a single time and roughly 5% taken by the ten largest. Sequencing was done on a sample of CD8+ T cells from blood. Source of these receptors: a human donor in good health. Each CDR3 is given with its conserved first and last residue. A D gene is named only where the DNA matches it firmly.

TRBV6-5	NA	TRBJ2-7	CASSYSAEYEQYF
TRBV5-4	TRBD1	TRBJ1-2	CASSPPGTVKYGYTF
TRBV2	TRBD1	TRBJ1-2	CATGTGRYGYTF
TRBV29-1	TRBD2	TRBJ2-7	CSVEKGTSGYYEQYF
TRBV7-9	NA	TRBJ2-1	CASSLFGGRSYNEQFF
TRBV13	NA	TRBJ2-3	CASSPPSADTQYF
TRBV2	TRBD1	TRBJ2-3	CATFNRGFTDTQYF
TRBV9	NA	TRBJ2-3	CASSVGRGSADTQYF
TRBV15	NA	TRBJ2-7	CATSGFGPSSGSYEQYF
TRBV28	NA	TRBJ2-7	CASSLRVGGWDEQYF
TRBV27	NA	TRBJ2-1	CASSFGARPNNEQFF
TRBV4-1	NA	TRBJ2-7	CASSQDTGDYEQYF
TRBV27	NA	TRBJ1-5	CASSPSSGDSNQPQHF
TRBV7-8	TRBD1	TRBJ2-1	CASSLAQGIYNEQFF
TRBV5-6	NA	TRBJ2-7	CASSLGGYEQYF
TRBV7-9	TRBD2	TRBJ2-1	CASSERRERSYNEQFF
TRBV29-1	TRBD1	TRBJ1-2	CSVYTYRDRDSNYGYTF
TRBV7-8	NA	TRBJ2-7	CASSPADEQYF
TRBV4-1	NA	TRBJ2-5	CASSQWSPGTLQETQYF
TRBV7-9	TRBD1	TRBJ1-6	CASRMTGLYNSPLHF
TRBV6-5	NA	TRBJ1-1	CASSFRTGNTEAFF
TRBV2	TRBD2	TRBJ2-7	CASRDSSGGRSEQYF
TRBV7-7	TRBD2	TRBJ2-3	CASSLNLAGGSDTQYF
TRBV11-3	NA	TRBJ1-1	CASSSSGEAFF
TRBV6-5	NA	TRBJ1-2	CASSYSAGHYGYTF
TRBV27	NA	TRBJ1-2	CASSLWKGGQGYTF
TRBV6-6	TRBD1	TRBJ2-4	CASSSDRKNIQYF
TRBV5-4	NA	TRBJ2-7	CASSRLPGFKDHYEQYF
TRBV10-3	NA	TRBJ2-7	CAISSSGTLHEQYF
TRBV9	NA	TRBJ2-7	CANSVGVEGYEQYF
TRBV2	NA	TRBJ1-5	CASSEGGGNQPQHF
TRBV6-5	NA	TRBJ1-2	CASSAQGRYGYTF
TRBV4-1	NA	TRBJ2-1	CASTDSYNEQFF
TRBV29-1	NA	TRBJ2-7	CSVEMGGSYEQYF
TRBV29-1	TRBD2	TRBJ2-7	CSVEGGGATYEQYF
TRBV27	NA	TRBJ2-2	CASSLSRRHTGELFF
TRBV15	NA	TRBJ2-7	CATSHRDPSEQYF
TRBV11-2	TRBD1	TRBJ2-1	CASSRDRGALSSYNEQFF
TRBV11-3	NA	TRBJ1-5	CASSLGTGTLYSNQPQHF
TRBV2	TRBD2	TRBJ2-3	CASSSGTSGGAGTDTQYF